This paragraph reports one T cell receptor beta chain. The data stem from a study of shared clonotypes between healthy human individuals. All donors qualified as healthy HIV-negative adults and had experienced no recent acute infections or vaccinations. Unsorted PBMC DNA sequencing spanned ten immunoSEQ deep assay plates. Per the original methods: Junction-only sequences without quality scores were provided by ImmunoSEQ, so filtering was different. Repertoires were generated with immunoSEQ multiplex PCR, while TCRdb's copy carries only in-frame clones and drops some. The DNA was the basis for D and trimming; V, J and clone size are from that table. The sample holds about 520,000 clones, roughly 80% seen once. The sample taken for sequencing was PBMCs. The TCR comes from a woman between 35 and 50 years old in good health. Some clones in this sample may be carry-over from other donors' samples.

CDR3 DNA: TGTGCCAGCAGCCCGCACCAAACCGGGACCGGGGAGCTGTTTTTT. Its protein product is CASSPHQTGTGELFF. The gene calls are TRBV7-2 and TRBJ2-2, with D hard to call. Germline V gene lookup returns CDR1 SGHTA and CDR2 FQGNSA. Trimming stripped 5 bases from V and 5 bases from J, with 15 bases between. This CDR3 has 15 residues.